This paragraph covers one T cell receptor (beta chain) sequence. The data were taken from a study of PD-1 blockade in classical Hodgkin lymphoma. The data were produced by immunoSEQ multiplex PCR, yet TCRdb's version contains in-frame clones alone and is incomplete. The repertoire consists of roughly 40,000 clones, with around 87% occurring once and the leading ten covering approximately 9.1%. Exposure to brentuximab vedotin varied, and each patient had relapsed following autologous stem cell transplantation. The source was peripheral blood mononuclear cells (PBMCs), collected at baseline. The sequence derives from a human donor with classical Hodgkin lymphoma.

CDR3 DNA: TGTGCCAGCAGTGAAGGCCCATATTGGAGGGACGAGCAGTACTTC. Residues: CASSEGPYWRDEQYF. V is TRBV6-1 and J is TRBJ2-7; tentatively, D is TRBD2 (6 bases). CDR3 length: 15 amino acids. The V end was cut by 1 base, the J end by 5 bases, with 15 bases between. CDR1 MNHNS and CDR2 SASEGT come from the germline V gene.